The 19 T cell receptor beta chains presented below share a single source sample, sequenced in a study of vaccination and CD4 T cells after COVID-19. TCRdb ran MiXCR on the PCR reads and lists one entry per CDR3 protein. The data contain some 20,000 distinct CDR3 sequences, roughly 61% of them seen just once; the ten biggest clones take up 1% to 1.4%. The sample was CD4+ T cells from blood, taken before SARS-CoV-2 vaccination. The receptors derive from a human donor who had recovered from COVID-19.

This clonotype was counted a few times. The V gene is TRBV28, the J gene TRBJ1-1, with 7 bases that match TRBD1. The CDR3 is 15 residues long. CDR1 is MDHEN and CDR2 is SYDVKM in the germline V gene. The trim removed 3 bases at V and 0 bases at J, leaving 4 bases unmatched. Here the CDR3 DNA reads TGTGCCAGCAGTTTGACAGGGAGTATGAACACTGAAGCTTTCTTT. Encoded protein: CASSLTGSMNTEAFF.

V and J are TRBV2 and TRBJ1-2; 7 bases are a match to TRBD1. Germline V CDR1 and CDR2: SNHLY, FYNNEI. With V trimmed by 9 bases and J by 7 bases, 8 bases remained unmatched. CDR3 size: 12 residues. CDR3 amino acids: CASMAGQAGYTF. The DNA for the CDR3 is TGTGCCAGTATGGCAGGACAGGCTGGCTACACCTTC.

The gene calls are TRBV2 and TRBJ1-5, with 8 positions matching TRBD1. The ends lost 6 bases at V and 0 bases at J; junction bases unmatched: 1. Per the germline V gene, CDR1 is SNHLY and CDR2 is FYNNEI. The CDR3 totals 14 residues. The CDR3 loop reads CASRGTGSNQPQHF. The CDR3 region has the DNA TGTGCCAGCAGGGGGACAGGTAGCAATCAGCCCCAGCATTTT.

J is TRBJ1-6 and V is TRBV11-2; TRBD1 might be the D (5 bases). V dropped 5 bases and J dropped 5 bases, with 22 bases sitting between them. Germline CDR1 SGHAT, CDR2 FQNNGV. CDR3 length: 18 amino acids. DNA for the CDR3: TGTGCCAGCAGCCTCCAGGATGGGGGGTGGGTGGATAATTCACCCCTCCACTTT. Its translation: CASSLQDGGWVDNSPLHF.

The chain uses TRBV29-1 and TRBJ1-2; TRBD1 might be the D (6 bases). Deletions cut 1 base from V and 8 bases from J, with 11 bases between. This CDR3 comprises 12 residues. The germline gives CDR1 SQVTM, CDR2 ANQGSEA. The CDR3 sequence: CSVEGDKGGYTF. DNA for the CDR3: TGCAGCGTTGAAGGGGACAAGGGGGGCTACACCTTC. Variable domain in full (rest from reference TRBV29-1 and TRBJ1-2): SAVISQKPSRDICQRGTSLTIQCQVDSQVTMMFWYRQQPGQSLTLIATANQGSEATYESGFVIDKFPISRPNLTFSTLTVSNMSPEDSSIYLCSVEGDKGGYTFGSGTRLTVV.

The V gene is TRBV23-1, the J gene TRBJ1-3; D is unresolved. TRBV23-1 is an ORF for which the function is uncertain. V shed 0 bases and J shed 0 bases, with 24 bases lying between them. The CDR3 has 21 amino acids. The CDR3 reads CASSQSAWSRLRLCSGNTIYF. The CDR3 coding sequence is TGCGCCAGCAGTCAATCTGCATGGTCCCGGTTGAGGCTATGCTCTGGAAACACCATATATTTT.

This sequence joins TRBV30 and TRBJ1-5; D unclear. This CDR3 spans 15 amino acids. V lost 0 bases to trimming and J lost 1 base, with 10 bases between them. Per the germline V gene, CDR1 is GTSNPN and CDR2 is SVGIG (reference sequence). DNA for the CDR3: TGTGCCTGGAGTGTCGTCGGCCGAAGCAATCAGCCCCAGCATTTT. The encoded protein is CAWSVVGRSNQPQHF.

The rearrangement uses TRBV4-1 and TRBJ2-5, with 8 bases that match TRBD1. Germline V gene sequence: CDR1 MGHRA, CDR2 YSYEKL. Trimming removed 6 bases from V and 5 bases from J; junction bases left unmatched: 11. The CDR3 covers 15 residues. CDR3 region: CASRKGQVEGETQYF. The DNA of the CDR3 is TGCGCCAGCAGAAAGGGACAGGTTGAAGGTGAGACCCAGTACTTC.

V usage is TRBV28 and J usage is TRBJ1-2; D remains unclear. The ends were cut back, 5 bases at V and 0 bases at J, with 10 bases in the middle. Germline-derived CDR1 and CDR2 are MDHEN and SYDVKM. CDR3 length: 14 amino acids. The CDR3 bases are TGTGCCAGCAGTCCCTTTCAGCCTAACTATGGCTACACCTTC. Its translation: CASSPFQPNYGYTF.

This clonotype is categorized as medium-sized. The V call is TRBV6-1, the J call TRBJ1-6; D gene ambiguous. CDR1 MNHNS and CDR2 SASEGT come from the germline V gene. The CDR3 runs to 14 residues. Trimming stripped 9 bases from V and 5 bases from J, with 14 bases between. CDR3 region: CASNTAGNNSPLHF. The CDR3 coding sequence is TGTGCCAGTAATACCGCCGGGAATAATTCACCCCTCCACTTT.

The V and J genes are TRBV28 and TRBJ2-1; maybe TRBD2 (5 bases). This CDR3 has 13 residues. Germline values: CDR1 MDHEN, CDR2 SYDVKM. Between the trimmed V and J ends, which lost 4 bases and 15 bases, there was a span of 19 bases. The CDR3 reads CASSSPTTRDWFF. In nucleotides, the CDR3 is TGTGCCAGCAGTTCTCCGACCACCCGGGATTGGTTCTTC.

The chain links TRBV7-2 to TRBJ2-1; 10 bases are shared with TRBD2. J gave up 6 bases and V 6 bases, and 8 bases lay outside the gene matches. The germline V gene has CDR1 SGHTA and CDR2 FQGNSA. There are 15 residues in the CDR3. CDR3 region: CASSFLAGVSNEQFF. For the CDR3, the DNA is TGTGCCAGCAGTTTCCTAGCGGGAGTCAGCAATGAGCAGTTCTTC. The whole variable domain, filled in from reference TRBV7-2 and TRBJ2-1, reads GAGVSQSPSNKVTEKGKDVELRCDPISGHTALYWYRQSLGQGLEFLIYFQGNSAPDKSGLPSDRFSAERTGGSVSTLTIQRTQQEDSAVYLCASSFLAGVSNEQFFGPGTRLTVL.

This chain links TRBV28 with TRBJ1-1; D uncertain. The germline V gene encodes CDR1 MDHEN and CDR2 SYDVKM. This CDR3 region has 15 residues. The germline V and J ends were trimmed by 11 bases and 10 bases, with 29 bases remaining between them. The CDR3 nucleotides read TGTGCCTTGAACAAGTGGGCAGGTTCGGTCTATGGAGCTTTCTTT. Protein sequence: CALNKWAGSVYGAFF.

The genes are TRBV12-3 or TRBV12-4 and TRBJ1-1, with D maybe TRBD1 (6 bases). Trimming removed 5 bases at V and 4 bases at J, with 14 bases between. CDR3 length: 14 residues. The CDR3 loop reads CASSRQVGVTEAFF. Written as DNA, the CDR3 is TGTGCCAGCAGTCGACAGGTGGGGGTCACTGAAGCTTTCTTT.

V is TRBV7-6 and J is TRBJ2-3; D is uncertain. This CDR3 region has 16 residues. Germline CDR1 and CDR2: SGHVS and FNYEAQ. Between the trimmed V and J ends, which lost 2 bases and 2 bases, there was a span of 14 bases. For the CDR3, the DNA is TGTGCCAGCAGCTTACGCTCTGCAGCTAACACAGATACGCAGTATTTT. Protein sequence: CASSLRSAANTDTQYF.

Only a few counts were recorded for this clonotype. As DNA, the CDR3 is TGCAGTGCTAGAGACGCCGGGACACCCACAGATACGCAGTATTTT. Amino acids: CSARDAGTPTDTQYF. The chain combines TRBV20-1 with TRBJ2-3; the D gene is possibly TRBD1 (6 bases). Germline values: CDR1 DFQATT, CDR2 SNEGSKA (reference sequence). This CDR3 has 15 amino acids. Between the trimmed V and J ends, which lost 0 bases and 2 bases, there was a span of 12 bases.

The V and J genes are TRBV19 and TRBJ1-5, with 9 bases fitting TRBD1. This CDR3 has 16 amino acids. Unmatched junction bases numbered 9, after V lost 3 bases and J lost 6 bases. Germline CDR1 and CDR2: LNHDA and SQIVND (reference sequence). CDR3 in amino acids: CASSMWDRVVGQPQHF. In DNA, the CDR3 is TGTGCCAGTAGTATGTGGGACAGGGTCGTAGGTCAGCCCCAGCATTTT.

This rearrangement joins TRBV6-1 to TRBJ2-3; D call uncertain. Germline lookup yields CDR1 MNHNS and CDR2 SASEGT. The CDR3 has 16 amino acids. V lost 7 bases to trimming and J lost 1 base, with 18 bases between them. The CDR3 is CASTPGIGRGTDTQYF. CDR3 nucleotides: TGTGCCAGCACCCCCGGAATAGGCCGAGGCACAGATACGCAGTATTTT.

In its sample, this clonotype was seen a few times. V is TRBV19 and J is TRBJ2-5; 7 nucleotides match TRBD1. This CDR3 region has 19 residues. The V and J ends lost 4 bases and 3 bases, in that order; junction bases with no gene match: 20. Germline assignment: CDR1 LNHDA and CDR2 SQIVND (reference sequence). CDR3 DNA: TGTGCCAGTAGTAGAGGGGGTGGCTCGACAGGGAAGCTAAAAGAGACCCAGTACTTC. Translating gives CASSRGGGSTGKLKETQYF. Variable domain in full (rest from reference TRBV19 and TRBJ2-5): DGGITQSPKYLFRKEGQNVTLSCEQNLNHDAMYWYRQDPGQGLRLIYYSQIVNDFQKGDIAEGYSVSREKKESFPLTVTSAQKNPTAFYLCASSRGGGSTGKLKETQYFGPGTRLLVL.